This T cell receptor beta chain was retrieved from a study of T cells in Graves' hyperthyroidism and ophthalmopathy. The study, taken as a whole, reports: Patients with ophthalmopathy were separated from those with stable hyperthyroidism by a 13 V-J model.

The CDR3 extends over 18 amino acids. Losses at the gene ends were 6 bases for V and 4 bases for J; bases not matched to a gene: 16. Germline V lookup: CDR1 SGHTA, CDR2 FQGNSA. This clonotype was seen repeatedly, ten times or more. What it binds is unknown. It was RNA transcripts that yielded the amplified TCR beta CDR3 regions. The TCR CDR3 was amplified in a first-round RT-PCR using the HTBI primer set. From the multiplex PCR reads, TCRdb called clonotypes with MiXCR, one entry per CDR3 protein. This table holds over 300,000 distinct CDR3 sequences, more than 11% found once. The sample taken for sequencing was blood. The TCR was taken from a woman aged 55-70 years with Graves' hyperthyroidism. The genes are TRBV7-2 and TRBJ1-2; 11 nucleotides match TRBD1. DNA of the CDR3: TGTGCCAGCAGTCTTCCCCGGGACAGGGGGACTCTCCGCTATGGCTACACCTTC. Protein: CASSLPRDRGTLRYGYTF.